This T cell receptor beta chain comes out of a study of shared clonotypes between healthy human individuals. Naivety among CD8 cells was defined by CD45RO negativity and positive CCR7 selection, thereby excluding terminally differentiated effector memory CD45RA+ cells. The count of this clone is one. A deep-level run was used for the assay. Here immunoSEQ multiplex PCR was the method, and the copy in TCRdb shows in-frame clones only, minus some. The data contain some 800,000 clones, more than 85% of them singletons. The CDR3 is 12 amino acids. Germline lookup yields CDR1 SGHVS and CDR2 FNYEAQ. Trimming took off 6 bases at V and 1 base at J, with 6 bases between the two ends.

This sequence was found in a man aged 25-40 years in good health. The chain has TRBV7-6 and TRBJ1-1; D is ambiguous. The sequenced sample was naive CD8+ T cells sorted from blood. The CDR3 DNA is TGTGCCAGCAGTCAACAGAACACTGAAGCTTTCTTT. Amino acids: CASSQQNTEAFF.